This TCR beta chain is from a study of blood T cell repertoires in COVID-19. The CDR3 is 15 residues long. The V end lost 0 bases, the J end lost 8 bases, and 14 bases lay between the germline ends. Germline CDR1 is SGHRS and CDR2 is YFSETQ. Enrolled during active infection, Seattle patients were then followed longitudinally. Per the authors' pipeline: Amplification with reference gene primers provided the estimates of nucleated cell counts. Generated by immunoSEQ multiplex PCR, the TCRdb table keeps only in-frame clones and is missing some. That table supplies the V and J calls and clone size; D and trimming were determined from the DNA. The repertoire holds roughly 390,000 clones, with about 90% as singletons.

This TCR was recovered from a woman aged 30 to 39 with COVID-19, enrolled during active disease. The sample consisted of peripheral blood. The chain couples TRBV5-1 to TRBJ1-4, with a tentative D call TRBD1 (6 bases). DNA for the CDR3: TGCGCCAGCAGCTTGGACGGGGGGCGTAGAGAAAAACTGTTTTTT. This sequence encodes CASSLDGGRREKLFF.